These 7 T cell receptor beta chains came from one sample sequenced in a study of blood T cells in healthy people across ages. Through a sample-barcoded 5' primer and a J-beta primer mix, a second PCR was run for roughly 6 to 11 cycles. From the 5' RACE reads, TCRdb called clonotypes with MiXCR, one entry per CDR3 protein. Among roughly 1,300,000 distinct CDR3 sequences listed, 55% to 75% were seen once. Sample: blood. The receptors derive from a man aged 18 to 30 in good health.

The gene calls are TRBV10-3 and TRBJ2-3; TRBD1 or TRBD2 may be the D gene (5 bases each). This CDR3 spans 17 amino acids. The germline V gene has CDR1 ENHRY and CDR2 SYGVKD. Trimming stripped 5 bases from V and 8 bases from J, with 26 bases between. The CDR3 nucleotides read TGTGCCATCAGTCAAGTTGGGGGAGAATACCCTCCAATTACGCAGTATTTT. This codes for CAISQVGGEYPPITQYF.

The chain is built from TRBV4-1 and TRBJ2-1; maybe TRBD1 (5 bases). V lost 4 bases and J 7 bases, leaving 17 bases between the germline ends. Germline lookup yields CDR1 MGHRA and CDR2 YSYEKL. The CDR3 has 15 residues. CDR3 DNA sequence: TGCGCCAGCAGCCCGGTCTGCAGGGATGGTAATGAGCAGTTCTTC. Encoded protein: CASSPVCRDGNEQFF.

The chain combines TRBV4-1 with TRBJ2-7, with 8 nucleotides matching TRBD1. The CDR3 is 15 residues long. The trim removed 4 bases at V and 1 base at J, leaving 6 bases unmatched. Germline V gene sequence: CDR1 MGHRA, CDR2 YSYEKL. The CDR3 spells CASSPGQGRSYEQYF. CDR3 DNA sequence: TGCGCCAGCAGCCCCGGACAGGGACGTTCCTACGAGCAGTACTTC.

V gene TRBV7-9 combines with J gene TRBJ2-7; 7 bases align to TRBD1. In germline, CDR1 is SEHNR, CDR2 FQNEAQ (reference sequence). Losses at the gene ends were 5 bases for V and 2 bases for J; bases not matched to a gene: 3. The CDR3 sequence is 13 residues long. This CDR3 reads CASSNDRAYEQYF. CDR3 DNA sequence: TGTGCCAGCAGCAACGACAGGGCCTACGAGCAGTACTTC. The full variable domain, with the rest looked up from reference TRBV7-9 and TRBJ2-7, is DTGVSQNPRHKITKRGQNVTFRCDPISEHNRLYWYRQTLGQGPEFLTYFQNEAQLEKSRLLSDRFSAERPKGSFSTLEIQRTEQGDSAMYLCASSNDRAYEQYFGPGTRLTVT.

CDR3 in amino acids: CASSVRQGVYEQFF. The CDR3 DNA follows: TGTGCCAGCAGTGTGCGACAGGGTGTTTATGAGCAGTTCTTC. The chain couples TRBV2 to TRBJ2-1, with 7 bases lining up with TRBD1. The CDR3 is 14 residues long. From germline, CDR1 is SNHLY and CDR2 FYNNEI. V shed 4 bases and J 8 bases; nucleotides not matched to a gene: 8.

The rearrangement links TRBV4-3 to TRBJ1-6; the D is unclear. The germline gives CDR1 LGHNA, CDR2 YSLEER. V shed 0 bases and J shed 8 bases, with 8 bases lying between them. This CDR3 has 14 residues. CDR3 bases: TGCGCCAGCAGCCAAGATCAGAGGGATTCACCCCTCCACTTT. Translating gives CASSQDQRDSPLHF.

This clonotype was counted only a few times. The chain is built from TRBV12-3 or TRBV12-4 and TRBJ1-2; D remains unclear. CDR3 size: 13 residues. V was trimmed by 7 bases and J by 5 bases, leaving 14 bases between them. CDR3 nucleotide sequence: TGTGCCAGCATCGATGACGGTCCATATGGCTACACCTTC. Amino acid sequence: CASIDDGPYGYTF.